What follows are 17 T cell receptor beta chains derived from one specimen sequenced in a study of blood T cell repertoires in COVID-19. Repertoires were generated with immunoSEQ multiplex PCR, while TCRdb's copy carries only in-frame clones and drops some. The sample records just over 75,000 clones, around nine tenths being singletons. Source material: peripheral blood. The receptor source for this set is a woman of 80 years or more with active or convalescent COVID-19.

This clone was seen only a few times. The genes are TRBV30 and TRBJ2-2; D is perhaps TRBD2 (5 bases). The CDR3 consists of 13 residues. In germline, CDR1 is GTSNPN, CDR2 SVGIG (reference sequence). Trimming removed 1 base at V and 8 bases at J, with 11 bases between. In DNA form, the CDR3 reads TGTGCCTGGAGTGCCGGACTCCGGGGGGAGCTGTTTTTT. Residues: CAWSAGLRGELFF.

The chain employs TRBV11-2 and TRBJ2-7; D is perhaps TRBD1 (5 bases). V was cut by 0 bases and J by 7 bases, with 10 bases left in between. In germline, CDR1 is SGHAT, CDR2 FQNNGV. The CDR3 covers 13 residues. For the CDR3, the DNA is TGTGCCAGCAGCTTAGACAGGGTTGGAGAGCAGTACTTC. This codes for CASSLDRVGEQYF.

The J gene is TRBJ2-7, the V gene TRBV29-1, with 8 nucleotides matching TRBD1. V was clipped by 4 bases and J by 3 bases; unmatched bases: 2. The germline V gene encodes CDR1 SQVTM and CDR2 ANQGSEA. The CDR3 is 12 amino acids. The CDR3 reads CSVGQGYYEQYF. DNA for the CDR3: TGCAGCGTTGGACAGGGGTACTACGAGCAGTACTTC.

The V gene is TRBV27, the J gene TRBJ1-2, with 7 bases identical to TRBD1. Germline loops: CDR1 MNHEY, CDR2 SMNVEV (reference sequence). The junction had 10 bases not matched to a gene; V was cut back by 5 bases and J by 7 bases. This CDR3 has 14 amino acids. The CDR3 sequence: CASSHAQGLGGYTF. CDR3 DNA: TGTGCCAGCAGTCATGCACAGGGGCTGGGTGGCTACACCTTC.

This clone was recorded once. The V gene is TRBV6-2 or TRBV6-3, the J gene TRBJ2-7, with 13 bases fitting TRBD2. The CDR3 runs to 18 residues. V trimming: 0 bases; J trimming: 3 bases; junction bases outside the gene matches: 8. Germline V gives CDR1 MNHEY, CDR2 SVGEGT. CDR3 sequence: CASSYSGFGTSGIYEQYF. CDR3 DNA: TGTGCCAGCAGTTACTCAGGCTTCGGGACTAGCGGGATCTACGAGCAGTACTTC.

This chain connects TRBV28 to TRBJ1-2; 8 nucleotides agree with TRBD1. The CDR3 length is 12 residues. The germline V gene encodes CDR1 MDHEN and CDR2 SYDVKM. The V and J ends lost 8 bases and 5 bases, in that order; junction bases with no gene match: 4. CDR3 sequence (DNA): TGTGCCAGCGGACAGGGATGGTATGGCTACACCTTC. Protein: CASGQGWYGYTF.

The chain carries TRBV7-9 and TRBJ1-6; no clear D. This CDR3 comprises 16 residues. Trimming took 5 bases from V and 0 from J, leaving 11 bases between them. In germline, CDR1 is SEHNR, CDR2 FQNEAQ (reference sequence). The CDR3 DNA follows: TGTGCCAGCAGCCGTGAGGGAGGCTCCTATAATTCACCCCTCCACTTT. Translated, it gives CASSREGGSYNSPLHF.

The J gene is TRBJ2-1, the V gene TRBV9, with 9 bases matching TRBD1. Trimming at V came to 4 bases and at J to 3 bases, leaving 5 bases not matched to a gene. The CDR3 spans 15 residues. From germline, CDR1 is SGDLS and CDR2 YYNGEE. CDR3: CASSSGTGSYNEQFF. Here the CDR3 DNA reads TGTGCCAGCAGCTCCGGGACAGGGAGCTACAATGAGCAGTTCTTC.

The rearrangement links TRBV7-6 to TRBJ2-7, with 12 bases aligning to TRBD2. The CDR3 length is 16 residues. Looked up from germline, CDR1 is SGHVS and CDR2 is FNYEAQ. J was trimmed by 7 bases and V by 5 bases; bases with no gene match: 12. The CDR3 reads CASSPMTSGSIREQYF. DNA of the CDR3: TGTGCCAGCAGCCCGATGACTAGCGGGAGCATTCGTGAGCAGTACTTC.

The chain uses TRBV7-2 and TRBJ1-2, with TRBD1 matching over 10 bases. Unmatched junction bases numbered 2, after V lost 3 bases and J lost 4 bases. The germline gives CDR1 SGHTA, CDR2 FQGNSA. CDR3 length: 14 residues. The CDR3 sequence is CASSLGQGSYGYTF. The CDR3 DNA reads as TGTGCCAGCAGCTTGGGACAGGGGAGCTATGGCTACACCTTC.

The chain couples TRBV27 to TRBJ2-7; weak D call: TRBD1 (5 bases). V shed 5 bases and J shed 0 bases, with 11 bases lying between them. CDR1 is MNHEY and CDR2 is SMNVEV in the germline V gene (reference sequence). The CDR3 length is 14 residues. CDR3 bases: TGTGCCAGCAGTAAAAGGGGTGGCTCCTACGAGCAGTACTTC. It encodes CASSKRGGSYEQYF.

This clone was observed once. J is TRBJ1-2 and V is TRBV30, with 12 bases matching TRBD1. Germline trimming cut 5 bases from V and 5 bases from J; bases unmatched to any gene: 3. Germline-derived CDR1 and CDR2 are GTSNPN and SVGIG (reference sequence). CDR3 length: 13 residues. The CDR3 DNA reads TGTGCCTGGGGGACAGGGGGCGGTTATGGCTACACCTTC. Residues: CAWGTGGGYGYTF.

The chain employs TRBV28 and TRBJ1-1; TRBD1 matches at 8 bases. The CDR3 has 18 residues. J lost 5 bases, V lost 2 bases, and 16 bases had no gene match. The germline gives CDR1 MDHEN, CDR2 SYDVKM. CDR3 in amino acids: CASSLARWTGMGKTEAFF. The CDR3 DNA reads as TGTGCCAGCAGTTTAGCCCGGTGGACAGGGATGGGGAAGACTGAAGCTTTCTTT.

This clone has a single count. The genes are TRBV7-2 and TRBJ2-3; 12 positions match TRBD2. The CDR3 runs to 16 residues. Germline CDR1 and CDR2: SGHTA and FQGNSA. The V segment lost 5 bases and the J segment 2 bases; nucleotides outside the gene matches: 5. The CDR3, as DNA: TGTGCCAGCAGCCAAAGACTAGCGGGAGTCACAGATACGCAGTATTTT. As protein: CASSQRLAGVTDTQYF.

The V and J genes are TRBV7-2 and TRBJ1-3; D not resolved. Germline assignment: CDR1 SGHTA and CDR2 FQGNSA. CDR3 length: 14 amino acids. Trimming pared 7 bases from V and 4 bases from J, leaving 14 bases between. This CDR3 is CASTYSRGGNTIYF. The CDR3, as DNA: TGTGCCAGCACCTATTCACGGGGAGGAAACACCATATATTTT.

This chain joins TRBV7-9 and TRBJ2-3, with D possibly being TRBD1 (5 bases). This CDR3 contains 13 residues. Per germline, CDR1 SEHNR and CDR2 FQNEAQ (reference sequence). V lost 3 bases and J lost 4, with 8 bases in between. Here the CDR3 DNA reads TGTGCCAGCAGCTTCCTGGGGCCAGATACGCAGTATTTT. Translating gives CASSFLGPDTQYF.

This chain links TRBV7-2 with TRBJ2-5, with a weak D call TRBD1 (5 bases). In germline, CDR1 is SGHTA, CDR2 FQGNSA. Deletions cut 5 bases from V and 1 base from J, with 14 bases between. This CDR3 is 15 amino acids long. Here the CDR3 reads CASSPQPGFQETQYF. Written as DNA, the CDR3 is TGTGCCAGCAGCCCCCAACCAGGGTTCCAAGAGACCCAGTACTTC.